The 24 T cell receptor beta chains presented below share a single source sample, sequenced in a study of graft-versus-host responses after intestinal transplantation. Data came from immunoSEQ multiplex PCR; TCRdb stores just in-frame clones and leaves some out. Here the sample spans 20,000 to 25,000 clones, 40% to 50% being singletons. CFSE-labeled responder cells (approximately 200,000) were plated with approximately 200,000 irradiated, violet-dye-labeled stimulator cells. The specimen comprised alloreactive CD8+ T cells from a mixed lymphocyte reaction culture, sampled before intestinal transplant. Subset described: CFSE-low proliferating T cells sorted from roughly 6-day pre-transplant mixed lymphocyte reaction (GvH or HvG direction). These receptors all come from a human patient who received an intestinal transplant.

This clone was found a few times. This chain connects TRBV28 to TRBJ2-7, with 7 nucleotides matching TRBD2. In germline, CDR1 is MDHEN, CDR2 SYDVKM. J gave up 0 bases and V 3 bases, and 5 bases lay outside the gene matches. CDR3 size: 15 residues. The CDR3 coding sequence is TGTGCCAGCAGTTTGGCTAGCGGTAGCTCCTACGAGCAGTACTTC. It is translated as CASSLASGSSYEQYF.

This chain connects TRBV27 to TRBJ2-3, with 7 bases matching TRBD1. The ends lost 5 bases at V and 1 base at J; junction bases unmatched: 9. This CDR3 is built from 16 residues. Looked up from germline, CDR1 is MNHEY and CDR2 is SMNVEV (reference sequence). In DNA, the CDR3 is TGTGCCAGCAGTACCTCCGGGACAGTTCGCACAGATACGCAGTATTTT. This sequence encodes CASSTSGTVRTDTQYF.

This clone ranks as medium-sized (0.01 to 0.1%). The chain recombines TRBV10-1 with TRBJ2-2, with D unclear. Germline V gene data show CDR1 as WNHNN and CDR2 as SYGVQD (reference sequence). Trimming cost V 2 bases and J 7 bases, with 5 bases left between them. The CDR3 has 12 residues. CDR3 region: CASSEVVGELFF. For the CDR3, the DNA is TGCGCCAGCAGTGAGGTCGTCGGGGAGCTGTTTTTT.

CDR3 region: CASSQRTSGSYEQYF. The CDR3 coding sequence is TGCGCCAGCAGCCAAAGGACTAGCGGGAGCTACGAGCAGTACTTC. The genes are TRBV5-1 and TRBJ2-7; 13 nucleotides align to TRBD2. J was trimmed by 3 bases and V by 4 bases; bases with no gene match: 4. CDR1 is SGHRS, CDR2 YFSETQ, per germline. CDR3 size: 15 residues. The full variable domain, its missing parts supplied by reference TRBV5-1 and TRBJ2-7, is KAGVTQTPRYLIKTRGQQVTLSCSPISGHRSVSWYQQTPGQGLQFLFEYFSETQRNKGNFPGRFSGRQFSNSRSEMNVSTLELGDSALYLCASSQRTSGSYEQYFGPGTRLTVT.

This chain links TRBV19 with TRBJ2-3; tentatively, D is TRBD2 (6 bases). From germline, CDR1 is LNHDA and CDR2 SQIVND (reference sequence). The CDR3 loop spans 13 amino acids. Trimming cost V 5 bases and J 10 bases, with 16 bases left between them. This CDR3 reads CASSFVRRAPQYF. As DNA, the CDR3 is TGTGCCAGTAGTTTTGTCAGGAGGGCCCCGCAGTATTTT.

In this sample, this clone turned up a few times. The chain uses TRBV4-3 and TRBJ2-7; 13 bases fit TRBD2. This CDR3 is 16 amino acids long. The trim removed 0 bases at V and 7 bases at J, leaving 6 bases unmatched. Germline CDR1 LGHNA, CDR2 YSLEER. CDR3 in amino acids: CASSQEYRLAGGEQYF. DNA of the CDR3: TGCGCCAGCAGCCAAGAGTACCGACTAGCGGGAGGTGAGCAGTACTTC.

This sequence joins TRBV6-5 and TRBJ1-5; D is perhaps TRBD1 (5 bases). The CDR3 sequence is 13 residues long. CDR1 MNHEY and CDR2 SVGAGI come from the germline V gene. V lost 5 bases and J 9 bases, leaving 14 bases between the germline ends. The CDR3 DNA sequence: TGTGCCAGCAGTACGGGGCCCGAGTGGCCCCAGCATTTT. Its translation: CASSTGPEWPQHF.

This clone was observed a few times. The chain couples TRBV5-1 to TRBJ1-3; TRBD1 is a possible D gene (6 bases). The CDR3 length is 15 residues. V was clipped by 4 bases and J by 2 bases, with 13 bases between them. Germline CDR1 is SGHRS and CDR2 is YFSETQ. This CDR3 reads CASSGGAPTGNTIYF. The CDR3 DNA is TGCGCCAGCAGCGGGGGGGCTCCGACTGGAAACACCATATATTTT.

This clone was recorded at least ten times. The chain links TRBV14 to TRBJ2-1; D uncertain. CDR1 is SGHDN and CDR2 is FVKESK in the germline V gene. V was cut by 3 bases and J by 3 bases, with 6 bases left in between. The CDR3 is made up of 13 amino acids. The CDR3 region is CASSQLDYNEQFF. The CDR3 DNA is TGTGCCAGCAGCCAGTTAGACTACAATGAGCAGTTCTTC. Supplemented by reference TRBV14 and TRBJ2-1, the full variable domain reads EAGVTQFPSHSVIEKGQTVTLRCDPISGHDNLYWYRRVMGKEIKFLLHFVKESKQDESGMPNNRFLAERTGGTYSTLKVQPAELEDSGVYFCASSQLDYNEQFFGPGTRLTVL.

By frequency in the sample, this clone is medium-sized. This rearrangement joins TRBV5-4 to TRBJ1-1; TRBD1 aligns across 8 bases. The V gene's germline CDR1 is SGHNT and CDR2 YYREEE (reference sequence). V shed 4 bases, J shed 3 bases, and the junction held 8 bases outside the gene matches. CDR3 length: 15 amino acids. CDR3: CASSLRTGTDTEAFF. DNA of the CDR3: TGTGCCAGCAGCCTCAGGACAGGGACTGACACTGAAGCTTTCTTT.

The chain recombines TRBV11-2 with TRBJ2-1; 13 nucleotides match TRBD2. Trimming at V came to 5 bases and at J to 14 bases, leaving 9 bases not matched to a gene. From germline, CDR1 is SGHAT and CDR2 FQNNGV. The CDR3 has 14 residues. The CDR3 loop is CASSPRTSGRSKFF. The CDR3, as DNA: TGTGCCAGCAGCCCGAGGACTAGCGGGAGATCTAAGTTCTTC.

CDR3 sequence: CASSTGVQNEKLFF. The CDR3 DNA follows: TGTGCCAGTAGCACGGGGGTACAGAATGAAAAACTGTTTTTT. This chain joins TRBV19 and TRBJ1-4; D perhaps matches TRBD1 (5 bases). The CDR3 is made up of 14 amino acids. Germline CDR1 and CDR2: LNHDA and SQIVND (reference sequence). Trimming pared 6 bases from V and 5 bases from J, leaving 13 bases between. Together with reference TRBV19 and TRBJ1-4, the CDR3 gives the full variable domain: DGGITQSPKYLFRKEGQNVTLSCEQNLNHDAMYWYRQDPGQGLRLIYYSQIVNDFQKGDIAEGYSVSREKKESFPLTVTSAQKNPTAFYLCASSTGVQNEKLFFGSGTQLSVL.

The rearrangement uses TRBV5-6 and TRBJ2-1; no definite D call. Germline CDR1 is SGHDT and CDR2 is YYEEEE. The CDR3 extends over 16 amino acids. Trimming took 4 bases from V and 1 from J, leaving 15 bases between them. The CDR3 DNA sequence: TGTGCCAGCAGCGCGGTGGGCCCGGTTTCCTACAATGAGCAGTTCTTC. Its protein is CASSAVGPVSYNEQFF.

The CDR3 sequence: CASSIQTFSGELFF. DNA of the CDR3: TGTGCCAGTAGTATACAGACCTTTTCCGGGGAGCTGTTTTTT. The V gene is TRBV19, the J gene TRBJ2-2; D is unresolved. V gave up 2 bases and J gave up 6 bases, with 10 bases separating them. Germline values: CDR1 LNHDA, CDR2 SQIVND (reference sequence). CDR3 length equals 14 residues.

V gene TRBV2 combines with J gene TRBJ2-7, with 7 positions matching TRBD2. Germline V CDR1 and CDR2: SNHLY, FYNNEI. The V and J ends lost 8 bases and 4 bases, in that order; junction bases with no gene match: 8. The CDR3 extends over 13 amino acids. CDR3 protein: CASGLSSGYEQYF. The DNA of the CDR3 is TGTGCCAGCGGTCTTTCTAGCGGTTACGAGCAGTACTTC.

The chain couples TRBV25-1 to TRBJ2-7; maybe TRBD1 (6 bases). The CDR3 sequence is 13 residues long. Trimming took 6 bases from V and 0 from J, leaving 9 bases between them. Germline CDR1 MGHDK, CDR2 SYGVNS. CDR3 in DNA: TGTGCCAGCAGGGGACATACCTCCTACGAGCAGTACTTC. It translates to CASRGHTSYEQYF.

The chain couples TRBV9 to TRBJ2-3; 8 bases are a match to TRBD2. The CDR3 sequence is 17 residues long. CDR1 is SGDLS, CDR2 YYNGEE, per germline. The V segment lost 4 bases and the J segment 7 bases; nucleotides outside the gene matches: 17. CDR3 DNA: TGTGCCAGCAGCCCCCTAGGGGCAGCGGGAGCGAGGTATACGCAGTATTTT. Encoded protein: CASSPLGAAGARYTQYF.

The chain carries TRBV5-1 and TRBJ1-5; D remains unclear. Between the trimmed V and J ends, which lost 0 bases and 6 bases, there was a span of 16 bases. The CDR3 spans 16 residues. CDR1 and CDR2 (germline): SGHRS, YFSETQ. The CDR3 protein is CASSLGPALAGQPQHF. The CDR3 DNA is TGCGCCAGCAGCTTGGGCCCAGCCTTAGCCGGTCAGCCCCAGCATTTT.

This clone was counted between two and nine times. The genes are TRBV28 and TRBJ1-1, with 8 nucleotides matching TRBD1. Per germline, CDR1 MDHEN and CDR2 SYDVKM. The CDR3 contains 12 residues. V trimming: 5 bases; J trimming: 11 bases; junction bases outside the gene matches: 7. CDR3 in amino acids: CASSGTGARAFF. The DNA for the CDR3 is TGTGCCAGCAGTGGGACAGGAGCGCGGGCTTTCTTT. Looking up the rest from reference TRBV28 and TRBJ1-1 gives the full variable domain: DVKVTQSSRYLVKRTGEKVFLECVQDMDHENMFWYRQDPGLGLRLIYFSYDVKMKEKGDIPEGYSVSREKKERFSLILESASTNQTSMYLCASSGTGARAFFGQGTRLTVV.

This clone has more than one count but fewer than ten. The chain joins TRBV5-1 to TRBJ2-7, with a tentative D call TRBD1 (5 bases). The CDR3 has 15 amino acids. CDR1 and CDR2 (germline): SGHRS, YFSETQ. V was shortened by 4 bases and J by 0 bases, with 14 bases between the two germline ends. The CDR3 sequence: CASSINTGNSYEQYF. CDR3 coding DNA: TGCGCCAGCAGCATAAATACAGGTAACTCCTACGAGCAGTACTTC.

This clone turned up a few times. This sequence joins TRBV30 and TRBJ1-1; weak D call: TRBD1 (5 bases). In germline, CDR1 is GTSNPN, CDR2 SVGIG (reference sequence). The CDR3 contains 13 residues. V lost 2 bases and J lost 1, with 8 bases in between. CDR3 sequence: CAWSWTQNTEAFF. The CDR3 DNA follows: TGTGCCTGGAGTTGGACACAGAACACTGAAGCTTTCTTT.

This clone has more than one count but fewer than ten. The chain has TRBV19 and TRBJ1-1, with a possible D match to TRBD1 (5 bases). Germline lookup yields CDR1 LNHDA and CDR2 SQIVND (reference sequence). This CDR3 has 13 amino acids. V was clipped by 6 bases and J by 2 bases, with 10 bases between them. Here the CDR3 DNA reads TGTGCCAGTAGCGGGACGGTTAACACTGAAGCTTTCTTT. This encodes CASSGTVNTEAFF. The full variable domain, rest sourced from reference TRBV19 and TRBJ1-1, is DGGITQSPKYLFRKEGQNVTLSCEQNLNHDAMYWYRQDPGQGLRLIYYSQIVNDFQKGDIAEGYSVSREKKESFPLTVTSAQKNPTAFYLCASSGTVNTEAFFGQGTRLTVV.

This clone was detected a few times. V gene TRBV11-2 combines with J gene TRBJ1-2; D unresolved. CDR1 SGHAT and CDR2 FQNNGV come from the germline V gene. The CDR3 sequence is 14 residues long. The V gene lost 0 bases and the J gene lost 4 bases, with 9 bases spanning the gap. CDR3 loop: CASSLDHLTYGYTF. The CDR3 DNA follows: TGTGCCAGCAGCTTAGATCACTTAACCTATGGCTACACCTTC.

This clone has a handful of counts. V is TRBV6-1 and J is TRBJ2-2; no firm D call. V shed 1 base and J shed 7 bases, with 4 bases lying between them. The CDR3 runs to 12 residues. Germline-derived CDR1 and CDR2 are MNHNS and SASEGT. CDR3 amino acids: CASSEVGGELFF. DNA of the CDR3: TGTGCCAGCAGTGAAGTAGGCGGGGAGCTGTTTTTT.